Reported below is one T cell receptor (beta chain). The CDR3 extends over 18 amino acids. Germline values: CDR1 GTSNPN, CDR2 SVGIG (reference sequence). V was cut by 1 base and J by 0 bases, with 18 bases left in between. The entry originates in a study of T cell responses to AZD1222 COVID-19 vaccine. Clones were sequenced by immunoSEQ multiplex PCR, and TCRdb holds only the in-frame ones, with some missing. The data hold some 120,000 clones, with roughly 91% observed a single time. The chain is built from TRBV30 and TRBJ2-2; D possibly corresponds to TRBD1 (6 bases). The input for sequencing was peripheral blood, taken on day 0 of AZD1222 vaccination. This TCR came from an adult in good health. The CDR3, as DNA: TGTGCCTGGAGTGCATTCACCCTCGGGACACCGAACACCGGGGAGCTGTTTTTT. Its translation: CAWSAFTLGTPNTGELFF.